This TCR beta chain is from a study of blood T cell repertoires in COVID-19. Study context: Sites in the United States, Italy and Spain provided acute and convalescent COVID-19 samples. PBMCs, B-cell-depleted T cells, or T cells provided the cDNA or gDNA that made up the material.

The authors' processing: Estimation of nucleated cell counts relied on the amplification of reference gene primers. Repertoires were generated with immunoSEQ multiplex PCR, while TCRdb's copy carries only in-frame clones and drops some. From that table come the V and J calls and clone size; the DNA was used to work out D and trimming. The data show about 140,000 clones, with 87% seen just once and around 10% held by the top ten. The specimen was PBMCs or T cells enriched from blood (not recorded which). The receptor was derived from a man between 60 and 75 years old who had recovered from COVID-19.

For the CDR3, the DNA is TGTGCCAGTAGTATGGGACAGCGAAGTGGCTACACCTTC. Translation: CASSMGQRSGYTF. J is TRBJ1-2 and V is TRBV19; 7 positions agree with TRBD1. Germline trimming cut 3 bases from V and 7 bases from J; bases unmatched to any gene: 5. The CDR3 has 13 amino acids. The germline V gene has CDR1 LNHDA and CDR2 SQIVND (reference sequence).